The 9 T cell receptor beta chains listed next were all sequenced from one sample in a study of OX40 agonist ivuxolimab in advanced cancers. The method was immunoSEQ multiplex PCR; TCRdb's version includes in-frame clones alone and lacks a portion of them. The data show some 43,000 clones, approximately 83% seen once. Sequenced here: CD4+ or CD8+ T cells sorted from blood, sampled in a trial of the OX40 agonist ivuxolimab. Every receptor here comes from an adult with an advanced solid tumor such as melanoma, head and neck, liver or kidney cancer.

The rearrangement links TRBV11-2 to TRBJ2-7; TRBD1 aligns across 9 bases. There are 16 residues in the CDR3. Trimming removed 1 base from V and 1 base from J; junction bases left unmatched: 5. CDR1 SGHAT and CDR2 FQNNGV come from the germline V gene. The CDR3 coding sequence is TGTGCCAGCAGCTTAGTTCTGGGACAGGGATCCTACGAGCAGTACTTC. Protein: CASSLVLGQGSYEQYF.

CDR3 sequence reads: CASSSGQIQETQYF. CDR3 nucleotides: TGTGCCAGCAGTTCAGGACAGATCCAAGAGACCCAGTACTTC. The chain couples TRBV28 to TRBJ2-5; the D gene is possibly TRBD1 (6 bases). The CDR3 has 14 amino acids. V lost 4 bases to trimming and J lost 1 base, with 10 bases between them. The germline CDR1 and CDR2 sequences are MDHEN and SYDVKM. Full variable domain (remainder filled in from reference TRBV28 and TRBJ2-5): DVKVTQSSRYLVKRTGEKVFLECVQDMDHENMFWYRQDPGLGLRLIYFSYDVKMKEKGDIPEGYSVSREKKERFSLILESASTNQTSMYLCASSSGQIQETQYFGPGTRLLVL.

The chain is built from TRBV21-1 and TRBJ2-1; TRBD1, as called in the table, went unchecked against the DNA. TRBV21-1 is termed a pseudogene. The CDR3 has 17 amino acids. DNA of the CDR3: TGTGCCAGCAGCAAAGAAGCGGACAGATTACATTGTAATGAGCAGTTCTTC. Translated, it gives CASSKEADRLHCNEQFF.

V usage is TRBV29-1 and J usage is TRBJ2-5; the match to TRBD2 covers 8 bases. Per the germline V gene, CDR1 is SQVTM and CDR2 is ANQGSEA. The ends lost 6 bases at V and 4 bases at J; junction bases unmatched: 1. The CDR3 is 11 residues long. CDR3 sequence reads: CSVTSAETQYF. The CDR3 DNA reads TGCAGCGTGACTAGCGCAGAGACCCAGTACTTC.

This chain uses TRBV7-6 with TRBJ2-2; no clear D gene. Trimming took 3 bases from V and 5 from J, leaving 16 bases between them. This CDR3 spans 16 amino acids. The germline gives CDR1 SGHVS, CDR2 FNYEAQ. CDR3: CASSFWGTSKTGELFF. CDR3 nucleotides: TGTGCCAGCAGCTTTTGGGGTACTTCCAAGACCGGGGAGCTGTTTTTT.

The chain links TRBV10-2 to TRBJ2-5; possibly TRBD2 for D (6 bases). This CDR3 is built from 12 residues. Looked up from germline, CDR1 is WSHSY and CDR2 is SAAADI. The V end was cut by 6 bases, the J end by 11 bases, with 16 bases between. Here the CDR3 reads CASSTASGEQYF. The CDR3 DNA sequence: TGCGCCAGCAGCACAGCGTCGGGGGAGCAGTACTTC.

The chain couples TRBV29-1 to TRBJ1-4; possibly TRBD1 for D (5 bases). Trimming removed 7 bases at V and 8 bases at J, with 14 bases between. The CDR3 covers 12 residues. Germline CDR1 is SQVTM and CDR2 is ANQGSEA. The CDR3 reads CSARQNGEKLFF. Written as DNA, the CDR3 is TGCAGCGCCCGACAGAATGGAGAAAAACTGTTTTTT.

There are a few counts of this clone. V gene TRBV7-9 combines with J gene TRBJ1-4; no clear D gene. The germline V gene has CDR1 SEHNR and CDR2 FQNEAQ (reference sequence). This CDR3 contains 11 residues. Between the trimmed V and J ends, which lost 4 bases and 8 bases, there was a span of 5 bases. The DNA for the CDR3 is TGTGCCAGCAGCTCCCAGGAAAAACTGTTTTTT. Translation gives CASSSQEKLFF.

The CDR3 reads CASSSFGQGNSPLHF. The CDR3 region has the DNA TGTGCCAGCAGCTCCTTCGGACAAGGAAATTCACCCCTCCACTTT. This chain joins TRBV13 and TRBJ1-6; possibly TRBD1 for D (5 bases). Trimming cost V 4 bases and J 7 bases, with 14 bases left between them. Germline assignment: CDR1 PRHDT and CDR2 FYEKMQ (reference sequence). The CDR3 length is 15 residues.